The clone carrying this T cell receptor (beta chain) came up many times. Having ophthalmopathy, the donors showed moderate-to-severe activity, CAS ≥3 and NOSPECS ≥4, with disease lasting under 3 months. If patients had other autoimmune diseases, uncontrolled infections, pregnancy or lactation, they were excluded. The authors used Ficoll-Paque density gradient centrifugation to separate PBMCs. The input was more than 8 ml of fresh peripheral blood. Amplified material comprised TCR beta CDR3 regions derived from RNA transcripts. Second-round multiplex PCR came after a first-round RT-PCR that employed HTBI primers. TCRdb itself ran the multiplex PCR reads through MiXCR, one entry per CDR3 protein. The sample gives 300,000 to 400,000 distinct CDR3 sequences, roughly 15% of which show up once; around an eighth is in the top ten. The entry originates in a study of Graves' ophthalmopathy and Graves' hyperthyroidism. Study details: There was a collection of peripheral blood at initial diagnosis, before any treatment.

V was pared by 2 bases and J by 2 bases, with 6 bases of the junction left unmatched. Germline V CDR1 and CDR2: MGHDK, SYGVNS. The CDR3 is 15 amino acids. This TCR was sampled from an adult man with Graves' ophthalmopathy. Sequencing was performed on peripheral blood. The chain joins TRBV25-1 to TRBJ2-7, with TRBD2 identical over 7 bases. CDR3 in DNA: TGTGCCAGCAGTGAAGGGGGGGGACCTACCTACGAGCAGTACTTC. Its protein is CASSEGGGPTYEQYF.